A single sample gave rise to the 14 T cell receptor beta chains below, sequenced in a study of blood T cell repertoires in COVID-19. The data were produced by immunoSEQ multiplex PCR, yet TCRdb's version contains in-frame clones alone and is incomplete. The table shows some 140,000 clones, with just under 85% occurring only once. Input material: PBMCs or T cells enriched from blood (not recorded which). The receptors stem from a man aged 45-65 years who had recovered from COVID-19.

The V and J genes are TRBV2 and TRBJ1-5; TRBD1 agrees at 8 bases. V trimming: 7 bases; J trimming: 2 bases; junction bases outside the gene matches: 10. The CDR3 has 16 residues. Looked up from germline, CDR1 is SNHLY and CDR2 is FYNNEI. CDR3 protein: CASKSDRAFGNQPQHF. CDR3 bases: TGTGCCAGCAAATCGGACAGGGCTTTCGGCAATCAGCCCCAGCATTTT.

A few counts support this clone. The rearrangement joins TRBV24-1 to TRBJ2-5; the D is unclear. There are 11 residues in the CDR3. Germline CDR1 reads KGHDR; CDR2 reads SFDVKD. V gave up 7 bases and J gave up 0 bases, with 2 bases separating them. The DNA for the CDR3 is TGTGCCACCAGCAACCAAGAGACCCAGTACTTC. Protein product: CATSNQETQYF.

The CDR3 loop is CASSVDLTYNEQFF. CDR3 coding DNA: TGCGCCAGCAGCGTCGACTTGACCTACAATGAGCAGTTCTTC. The chain links TRBV5-1 to TRBJ2-1; D call uncertain. Germline V CDR1 and CDR2: SGHRS, YFSETQ. V lost 4 bases to trimming and J lost 2 bases, with 10 bases between them. The CDR3 is made up of 14 amino acids.

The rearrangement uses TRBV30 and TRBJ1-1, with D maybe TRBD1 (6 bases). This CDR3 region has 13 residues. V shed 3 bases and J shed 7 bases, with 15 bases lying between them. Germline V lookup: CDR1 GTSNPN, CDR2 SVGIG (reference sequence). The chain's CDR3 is CAWREYEDSEAFF. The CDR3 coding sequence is TGTGCCTGGAGGGAGTATGAGGACAGTGAAGCTTTCTTT.

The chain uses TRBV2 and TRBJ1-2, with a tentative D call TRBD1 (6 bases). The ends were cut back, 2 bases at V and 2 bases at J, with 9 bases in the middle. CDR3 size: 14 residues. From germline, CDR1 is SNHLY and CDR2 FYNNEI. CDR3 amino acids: CASSERGSNYGYTF. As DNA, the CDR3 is TGTGCCAGCAGTGAAAGGGGGAGCAACTATGGCTACACCTTC.

CDR3 bases: TGTGCCAGCAGCCAAGAATGGGGCAGGGGGCGAGGGACTGAAGCTTTCTTT. Translating it yields CASSQEWGRGRGTEAFF. This chain uses TRBV3-1 (or the pseudogene TRBV3-2) with TRBJ1-1, with 8 bases lining up with TRBD1. The CDR3 is 17 amino acids. Losses at the gene ends were 0 bases for V and 5 bases for J; bases not matched to a gene: 11. Germline V gene lookup returns CDR1 LGHDT and CDR2 YNNKEL (reference sequence).

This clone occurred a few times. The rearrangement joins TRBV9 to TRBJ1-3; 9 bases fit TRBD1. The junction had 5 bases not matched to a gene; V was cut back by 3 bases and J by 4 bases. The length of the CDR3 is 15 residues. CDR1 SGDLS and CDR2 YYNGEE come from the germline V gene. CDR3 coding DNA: TGTGCCAGCAGCGGAACAGGGGGCTTAGGAAACACCATATATTTT. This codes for CASSGTGGLGNTIYF.

CDR3 loop: CASSLFSGQGGNQPQHF. The CDR3 nucleotides read TGTGCCAGCAGCCTGTTCTCTGGACAGGGTGGCAATCAGCCCCAGCATTTT. V gene TRBV5-5 combines with J gene TRBJ1-5; 8 bases match TRBD1. Germline CDR1 reads SGHKS; CDR2 reads YYEKEE (reference sequence). This CDR3 region has 17 residues. Unmatched junction bases numbered 11, after V lost 4 bases and J lost 2 bases.

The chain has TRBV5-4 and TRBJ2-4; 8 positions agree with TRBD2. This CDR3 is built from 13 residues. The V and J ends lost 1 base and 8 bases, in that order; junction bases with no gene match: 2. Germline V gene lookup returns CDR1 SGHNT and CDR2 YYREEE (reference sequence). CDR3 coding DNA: TGTGCCAGCAGCTTGACGGGGGGGGACATTCAGTACTTC. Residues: CASSLTGGDIQYF. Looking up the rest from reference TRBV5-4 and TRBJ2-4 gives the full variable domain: ETGVTQSPTHLIKTRGQQVTLRCSSQSGHNTVSWYQQALGQGPQFIFQYYREEENGRGNFPPRFSGLQFPNYSSELNVNALELDDSALYLCASSLTGGDIQYFGAGTRLSVL.

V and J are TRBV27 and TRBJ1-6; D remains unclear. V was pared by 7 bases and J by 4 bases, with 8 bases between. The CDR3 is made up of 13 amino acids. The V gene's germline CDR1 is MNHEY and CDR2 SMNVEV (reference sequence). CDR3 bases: TGTGCCAGCACGCAGTCATATAATTCACCCCTCCACTTT. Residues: CASTQSYNSPLHF.

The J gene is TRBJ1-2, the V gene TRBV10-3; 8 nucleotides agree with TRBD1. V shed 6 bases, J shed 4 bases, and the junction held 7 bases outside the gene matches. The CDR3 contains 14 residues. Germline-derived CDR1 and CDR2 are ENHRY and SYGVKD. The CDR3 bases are TGTGCCATCAGCGCGGACAGGGAGGCCTATGGCTACACCTTC. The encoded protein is CAISADREAYGYTF.

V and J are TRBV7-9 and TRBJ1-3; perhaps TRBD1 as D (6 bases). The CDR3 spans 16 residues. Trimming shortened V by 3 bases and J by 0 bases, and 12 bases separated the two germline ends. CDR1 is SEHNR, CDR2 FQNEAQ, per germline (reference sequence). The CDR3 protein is CASSFRTEDSGNTIYF. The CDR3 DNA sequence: TGTGCCAGCAGCTTCCGGACAGAAGACTCTGGAAACACCATATATTTT. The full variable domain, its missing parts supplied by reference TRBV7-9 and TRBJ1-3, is DTGVSQNPRHKITKRGQNVTFRCDPISEHNRLYWYRQTLGQGPEFLTYFQNEAQLEKSRLLSDRFSAERPKGSFSTLEIQRTEQGDSAMYLCASSFRTEDSGNTIYFGEGSWLTVV.

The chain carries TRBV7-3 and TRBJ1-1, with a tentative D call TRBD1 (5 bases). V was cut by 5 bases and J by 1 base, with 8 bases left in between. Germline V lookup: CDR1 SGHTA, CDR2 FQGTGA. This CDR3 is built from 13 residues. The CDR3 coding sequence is TGTGCCAGCAGCGCGGGACGGAACACTGAAGCTTTCTTT. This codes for CASSAGRNTEAFF.

CDR3: CASSSTGTGNGELFF. The CDR3 nucleotides read TGTGCCAGCAGTTCCACCGGGACAGGGAACGGGGAGCTGTTTTTT. The chain has TRBV28 and TRBJ2-2; 9 nucleotides align to TRBD1. CDR3 length equals 15 residues. Trimming took 4 bases from V and 7 from J; bases not matched to a gene: 7. Per the germline V gene, CDR1 is MDHEN and CDR2 is SYDVKM.